The 31 T cell receptor beta chains below were found in one sample sequenced in a study of cytomegalovirus exposure and HLA in healthy donors (dated by TCRdb to between 2016 and 2019). Libraries came from the immunoSEQ multiplex PCR assay. TCRdb stores this immuneACCESS table with in-frame sequences only. Part of the clones is absent; in the studies checked, under half of the shortfall reflects unresolved V genes, and no reason is known for the rest. Within this sample are tens of thousands of clones, with about 97% of them counted one time only. About 1.5% of the sample rests with the top ten. The sequenced sample was PBMCs. These receptors were taken from a woman in her late teens or twenties in good health and CMV-seropositive.

The CDR3 here is CASSPHPDSLGLFF. CDR3 DNA sequence: TGTGCCAGCAGCCCCCACCCGGACAGTCTGGGGCTGTTTTTT. The V call is TRBV5-6, the J call TRBJ2-2; D perhaps matches TRBD1 (6 bases). V was trimmed by 4 bases and J by 13 bases, leaving 20 bases between them. The CDR3 loop spans 14 amino acids. Germline CDR1 is SGHDT and CDR2 is YYEEEE.

This chain links TRBV6-1 with TRBJ2-7, with 8 nucleotides matching TRBD2. The germline CDR1 and CDR2 sequences are MNHNS and SASEGT. The CDR3 totals 14 residues. After removal of 5 bases from V and 5 bases from J, the junction contained 8 bases not matched to a gene. CDR3 DNA sequence: TGTGCCAGCAGTAGCCTTAGCGGGATCAACGAGCAGTACTTC. This gives the protein CASSSLSGINEQYF.

The genes are TRBV9 and TRBJ2-5; possible D gene TRBD2, 5 bases. With 5 bases removed from V and 4 bases from J, the gap between germline ends came to 9 bases. Germline assignment: CDR1 SGDLS and CDR2 YYNGEE. The CDR3 has 12 amino acids. CDR3 nucleotide sequence: TGTGCCAGCAGGGGAGACCGAGAGACCCAGTACTTC. Residues: CASRGDRETQYF.

The rearrangement links TRBV5-6 to TRBJ2-7; 9 bases are a match to TRBD1. CDR1 and CDR2 (germline): SGHDT, YYEEEE. The CDR3 length is 15 residues. V lost 5 bases, J lost 0 bases, and 6 bases stayed unmatched. CDR3: CASRWDREGSYEQYF. Written as DNA, the CDR3 is TGTGCCAGCAGGTGGGACAGGGAGGGCTCCTACGAGCAGTACTTC. The whole variable domain, remainder taken from reference TRBV5-6 and TRBJ2-7, is DAGVTQSPTHLIKTRGQQVTLRCSPKSGHDTVSWYQQALGQGPQFIFQYYEEEERQRGNFPDRFSGHQFPNYSSELNVNALLLGDSALYLCASRWDREGSYEQYFGPGTRLTVT.

The chain uses TRBV29-1 and TRBJ1-4; D uncertain. CDR1 is SQVTM and CDR2 is ANQGSEA in the germline V gene. With 6 bases removed from V and 15 bases from J, the gap between germline ends came to 20 bases. CDR3 length: 12 amino acids. CDR3 nucleotide sequence: TGCAGCGTCACCCAGTCATCGGGTGTGGTGTTTTTT. It encodes CSVTQSSGVVFF.

This sequence joins TRBV6-5 and TRBJ2-7; D is perhaps TRBD1 (6 bases). Germline V gives CDR1 MNHEY, CDR2 SVGAGI. CDR3 length equals 13 residues. The germline V and J ends were trimmed by 6 bases and 6 bases, with 15 bases remaining between them. The CDR3 region is CASRRGRGGEQYF. The DNA of the CDR3 is TGTGCCAGCAGGAGGGGGAGAGGGGGCGAGCAGTACTTC.

The gene calls are TRBV20-1 and TRBJ2-1; no reliable D call. The V and J ends lost 5 bases and 5 bases respectively, with 7 bases between them. There are 11 residues in the CDR3. Germline lookup yields CDR1 DFQATT and CDR2 SNEGSKA (reference sequence). The CDR3: CSALEDNEQFF. CDR3 nucleotide sequence: TGCAGTGCTCTTGAGGACAATGAGCAGTTCTTC.

The chain employs TRBV4-1 and TRBJ1-2, with TRBD1 matching 7 bases. Trimming removed 4 bases from V and 8 bases from J; junction bases left unmatched: 10. Germline V gives CDR1 MGHRA, CDR2 YSYEKL. The CDR3 contains 14 residues. The CDR3 nucleotides read TGCGCCAGCAGCCGGGACAGAGGAGGCGGCGGCTACACCTTC. Translation: CASSRDRGGGGYTF.

The chain carries TRBV19 and TRBJ2-1; 8 positions agree with TRBD2. Germline CDR1 and CDR2: LNHDA and SQIVND (reference sequence). V lost 2 bases to trimming and J lost 5 bases; unmatched junction nucleotides: 8. The CDR3 covers 16 residues. The DNA for the CDR3 is TGTGCCAGTAGTATATTGGGCGGGAGGCCCCACAATGAGCAGTTCTTC. Translating it yields CASSILGGRPHNEQFF.

The chain combines TRBV7-8 with TRBJ2-1; D possibly corresponds to TRBD2 (5 bases). The CDR3 consists of 14 residues. Germline CDR1 is SGHVS and CDR2 is FQNEAQ. Trimming pared 0 bases from V and 7 bases from J, leaving 10 bases between. CDR3 in DNA: TGTGCCAGCAGCTTAGCACAGTCGGGGAATGAGCAGTTCTTC. This encodes CASSLAQSGNEQFF.

The rearrangement links TRBV27 to TRBJ2-3; 10 bases map to TRBD2. V trimming: 1 base; J trimming: 4 bases; junction bases outside the gene matches: 8. This CDR3 contains 17 residues. Germline V gives CDR1 MNHEY, CDR2 SMNVEV (reference sequence). The chain's CDR3 is CASSLLAASGRPDTQYF. CDR3 DNA: TGTGCCAGCAGTTTATTGGCGGCTAGCGGGAGACCAGATACGCAGTATTTT.

CDR3 nucleotides: TGTGCCAGCACTATAACAGGGGGCGCGAAGACCCAGTACTTC. Translated: CASTITGGAKTQYF. The chain carries TRBV6-1 and TRBJ2-5; 9 nucleotides match TRBD1. The CDR3 covers 14 residues. V was pared by 7 bases and J by 6 bases, with 9 bases of the junction left unmatched. The V gene's germline CDR1 is MNHNS and CDR2 SASEGT.

This clone appeared a single time. V gene TRBV2 combines with J gene TRBJ2-5, with 14 bases that match TRBD2. The length of the CDR3 is 15 residues. J was trimmed by 2 bases and V by 6 bases; bases with no gene match: 2. In germline, CDR1 is SNHLY, CDR2 FYNNEI. As DNA, the CDR3 is TGTGCCAGCAGATGGACTAGCGGGAGGCAAGAGACCCAGTACTTC. Protein product: CASRWTSGRQETQYF.

CDR3 nucleotide sequence: TGTGCCAGCAGCCCCCGGGGACAATTTCAAGAGACCCAGTACTTC. Protein product: CASSPRGQFQETQYF. The chain links TRBV7-9 to TRBJ2-5; D perhaps matches TRBD1 (6 bases). The germline V gene has CDR1 SEHNR and CDR2 FQNEAQ (reference sequence). V gave up 5 bases and J gave up 2 bases, with 15 bases separating them. This CDR3 has 15 amino acids.

The chain couples TRBV2 to TRBJ2-7; 10 positions agree with TRBD1. This CDR3 region has 14 residues. Germline CDR1 SNHLY, CDR2 FYNNEI. The V and J ends lost 8 bases and 6 bases, in that order; junction bases with no gene match: 10. The CDR3 DNA is TGTGCCAGCCAAGGGGGACAGGGGAACGTCGAGCAGTACTTC. Translation: CASQGGQGNVEQYF.

This chain joins TRBV20-1 and TRBJ2-3; D call uncertain. CDR1 and CDR2 (germline): DFQATT, SNEGSKA (reference sequence). The CDR3 is made up of 11 amino acids. V lost 5 bases and J 3 bases, leaving 6 bases between the germline ends. This chain's CDR3 is CSALKTDTQYF. CDR3 nucleotides: TGCAGTGCTCTAAAGACAGATACGCAGTATTTT.

This clone was counted a single time. The chain joins TRBV6-1 to TRBJ2-7; tentatively, D is TRBD2 (5 bases). This CDR3 contains 13 residues. The V and J ends lost 8 bases and 6 bases respectively, with 17 bases between them. Germline CDR1 reads MNHNS; CDR2 reads SASEGT. The CDR3 loop reads CASVLPILGEQYF. Written as DNA, the CDR3 is TGTGCCAGCGTGCTACCAATACTAGGCGAGCAGTACTTC.

The chain links TRBV4-1 to TRBJ2-7; TRBD2 agrees at 8 bases. V shed 3 bases, J shed 6 bases, and the junction held 4 bases outside the gene matches. CDR3 length: 13 residues. CDR1 is MGHRA, CDR2 YSYEKL, per germline. CDR3 bases: TGCGCCAGCAGCCACGGCGGGGGGCGCGAGCAGTACTTC. Translating gives CASSHGGGREQYF.

The chain is built from TRBV30 and TRBJ1-5, with 9 bases lining up with TRBD1. This CDR3 has 14 residues. With 7 bases clipped from V and 0 bases from J, the junction kept 4 bases outside the gene matches. CDR1 and CDR2 (germline): GTSNPN, SVGIG (reference sequence). The CDR3 reads CAYGQGYSNQPQHF. In nucleotides, the CDR3 is TGTGCCTACGGACAGGGGTATAGCAATCAGCCCCAGCATTTT.

The rearrangement links TRBV12-5 to TRBJ1-1; 9 positions agree with TRBD1. This CDR3 region has 15 residues. The germline gives CDR1 LGHNT, CDR2 FRNRAP. J lost 4 bases, V lost 5 bases, and 8 bases had no gene match. CDR3 nucleotide sequence: TGTGCTAGTGGTACAGCCGGGACAGGGACCACTGAAGCTTTCTTT. Translation: CASGTAGTGTTEAFF.

This sequence joins TRBV7-9 and TRBJ1-4, with 7 bases identical to TRBD1. J was trimmed by 6 bases and V by 2 bases; bases with no gene match: 15. This CDR3 comprises 18 residues. Germline V gene lookup returns CDR1 SEHNR and CDR2 FQNEAQ (reference sequence). In nucleotides, the CDR3 is TGTGCCAGCAGCTTAAGGGAACATCCAACAGGGGAGGATGAAAAACTGTTTTTT. Its translation is CASSLREHPTGEDEKLFF.

This chain connects TRBV6-5 to TRBJ1-1; D perhaps matches TRBD1 (5 bases). CDR1 and CDR2 from the germline V gene are MNHEY and SVGAGI. Trimming stripped 2 bases from V and 1 base from J, with 11 bases between. The CDR3 runs 15 residues. The CDR3 region is CASSYHGGGNTEAFF. CDR3 DNA: TGTGCCAGCAGTTACCATGGGGGGGGGAACACTGAAGCTTTCTTT.

J is TRBJ2-3 and V is TRBV18; 10 bases are a match to TRBD2. CDR1 is KGHSH and CDR2 is LQKENI in the germline V gene. The CDR3 extends over 16 amino acids. Trimming cost V 2 bases and J 1 base; bases outside gene matches: 3. CDR3 sequence (DNA): TGTGCCAGCTCACCATTAGGACTAGCGGGCACAGATACGCAGTATTTT. Residues: CASSPLGLAGTDTQYF.

This rearrangement joins TRBV30 to TRBJ1-2; TRBD1 matches at 8 bases. This CDR3 is built from 13 residues. The V and J ends lost 2 bases and 4 bases, in that order; junction bases with no gene match: 3. The germline CDR1 and CDR2 sequences are GTSNPN and SVGIG (reference sequence). The CDR3 loop reads CAWSPDRAYGYTF. CDR3 bases: TGTGCCTGGAGTCCGGACAGGGCCTATGGCTACACCTTC.

The chain recombines TRBV6-1 with TRBJ2-4; TRBD2 is a possible D gene (6 bases). V was clipped by 2 bases and J by 7 bases, with 21 bases between them. Germline V gives CDR1 MNHNS, CDR2 SASEGT. CDR3 length equals 17 residues. Written as DNA, the CDR3 is TGTGCCAGCAGTGAACGTAACGGGGGACGAGGCAGGAACATTCAGTACTTC. Its protein product is CASSERNGGRGRNIQYF.

The chain carries TRBV7-3 and TRBJ2-1, with 7 bases lining up with TRBD1. This CDR3 contains 16 residues. Trimming at V came to 5 bases and at J to 2 bases, leaving 9 bases not matched to a gene. The germline gives CDR1 SGHTA, CDR2 FQGTGA. Here the CDR3 DNA reads TGTGCCAGCAGCCGAACACAGGGGTCCGCCTACAATGAGCAGTTCTTC. Amino acid sequence: CASSRTQGSAYNEQFF.

The gene calls are TRBV10-3 and TRBJ1-2; 9 bases match TRBD1. V was pared by 5 bases and J by 3 bases, with 13 bases of the junction left unmatched. Germline V gives CDR1 ENHRY, CDR2 SYGVKD. This CDR3 comprises 17 residues. The CDR3 DNA reads TGTGCCATCAGTTACCACCCGGGACAGGGAATTTACTATGGCTACACCTTC. As protein: CAISYHPGQGIYYGYTF.

V and J are TRBV2 and TRBJ2-1, with no clear D. Germline lookup yields CDR1 SNHLY and CDR2 FYNNEI. The ends were cut back, 7 bases at V and 4 bases at J, with 14 bases in the middle. This CDR3 contains 14 residues. CDR3 DNA sequence: TGTGCCAGCATGAGAAGCACGTGGTACAATGAGCAGTTCTTC. The encoded protein is CASMRSTWYNEQFF.

The chain joins TRBV28 to TRBJ2-7, with 7 bases aligning to TRBD1. The length of the CDR3 is 14 residues. The germline CDR1 and CDR2 sequences are MDHEN and SYDVKM. V lost 5 bases and J lost 3; bases outside the gene matches: 7. This CDR3 reads CASSPQTGFYEQYF. In nucleotides, the CDR3 is TGTGCCAGCAGTCCCCAGACAGGGTTCTACGAGCAGTACTTC.

The chain couples TRBV2 to TRBJ1-2; D perhaps matches TRBD1 (5 bases). V lost 6 bases to trimming and J lost 5 bases, with 22 bases between them. The germline CDR1 and CDR2 sequences are SNHLY and FYNNEI. The CDR3 has 16 amino acids. DNA of the CDR3: TGTGCCAGCAGGGAAACATTGACAGCGCAACATTATGGCTACACCTTC. The encoded protein is CASRETLTAQHYGYTF.

The gene calls are TRBV2 and TRBJ2-7, with D unresolved. From germline, CDR1 is SNHLY and CDR2 FYNNEI. CDR3 size: 14 residues. The V and J ends lost 0 bases and 1 base respectively, with 7 bases between them. Written as DNA, the CDR3 is TGTGCCAGCAGTGAAGCCCGCAGGTCCTACGAGCAGTACTTC. Translated, it gives CASSEARRSYEQYF.